This passage covers 9 T cell receptor beta chains from one sample sequenced in a study of blood T cell repertoires in COVID-19. The assay was immunoSEQ multiplex PCR, and TCRdb's table has in-frame clones only and misses some. Found here are tens of thousands of clones, 80% to 90% of them singletons; the top ten hold more than 1.4%. Source material: peripheral blood. These receptor sequences come from a woman aged 60-70 years with acute or convalescent COVID-19.

The chain has TRBV7-9 and TRBJ2-7, with TRBD1 matching over 7 bases. V was pared by 4 bases and J by 3 bases, with 3 bases of the junction left unmatched. The CDR3 has 13 residues. Germline V CDR1 and CDR2: SEHNR, FQNEAQ (reference sequence). CDR3: CASSWDSYYEQYF. In DNA, the CDR3 is TGTGCCAGCAGCTGGGACAGCTACTACGAGCAGTACTTC. Combining the CDR3 with reference TRBV7-9 and TRBJ2-7 gives the whole variable domain DTGVSQNPRHKITKRGQNVTFRCDPISEHNRLYWYRQTLGQGPEFLTYFQNEAQLEKSRLLSDRFSAERPKGSFSTLEIQRTEQGDSAMYLCASSWDSYYEQYFGPGTRLTVT.

V usage is TRBV5-1 and J usage is TRBJ1-5, with TRBD1 matching over 8 bases. The CDR3 runs 16 residues. CDR1 and CDR2 (germline): SGHRS, YFSETQ. Losses at the gene ends were 0 bases for V and 2 bases for J; bases not matched to a gene: 4. DNA for the CDR3: TGCGCCAGCAGCTTGGGAGCGACAGGGGGCAATCAGCCCCAGCATTTT. Translation gives CASSLGATGGNQPQHF.

The chain links TRBV6-5 to TRBJ2-4; TRBD2 is a possible D gene (5 bases). Trimming pared 6 bases from V and 6 bases from J, leaving 6 bases between. CDR1 and CDR2 from the germline V gene are MNHEY and SVGAGI. This CDR3 is 11 amino acids long. The CDR3 spells CASREGNIQYF. In DNA, the CDR3 is TGTGCCAGCAGAGAGGGAAACATTCAGTACTTC.

This clone was seen only once. The rearrangement links TRBV4-1 to TRBJ2-7, with 7 bases aligning to TRBD1. The CDR3 is made up of 14 amino acids. Germline trimming cut 1 base from V and 4 bases from J; bases unmatched to any gene: 4. CDR1 is MGHRA, CDR2 YSYEKL, per germline. DNA for the CDR3: TGCGCCAGCAGCCAAGGAGGGGGCGGTTACGAGCAGTACTTC. Protein: CASSQGGGGYEQYF.

This chain links TRBV29-1 with TRBJ2-3; D perhaps matches TRBD1 (6 bases). Trimming cost V 3 bases and J 6 bases, with 10 bases left between them. Germline V CDR1 and CDR2: SQVTM, ANQGSEA. This CDR3 spans 12 amino acids. The CDR3 loop reads CSVDGGADTQYF. CDR3 coding DNA: TGCAGCGTTGATGGGGGCGCCGATACGCAGTATTTT.

The chain combines TRBV4-1 with TRBJ1-6; TRBD1 matches at 8 bases. The V and J ends lost 5 bases and 9 bases, in that order; junction bases with no gene match: 12. Looked up from germline, CDR1 is MGHRA and CDR2 is YSYEKL. The CDR3 is made up of 16 amino acids. The chain's CDR3 is CASSVTGEYGSSPLHF. As DNA, the CDR3 is TGCGCCAGCAGCGTGACAGGGGAATATGGGTCTTCACCCCTCCACTTT.

The V and J genes are TRBV11-2 and TRBJ2-5; 7 nucleotides line up with TRBD1. The V gene's germline CDR1 is SGHAT and CDR2 FQNNGV. The J segment lost 5 bases and the V segment lost 0 bases, leaving 6 bases of the junction unmatched. The CDR3 has 15 amino acids. The CDR3, as DNA: TGTGCCAGCAGCTTAGATGAACGCAGGGGGGAGACCCAGTACTTC. Translation gives CASSLDERRGETQYF. The full variable domain, completed using reference TRBV11-2 and TRBJ2-5, is EAGVAQSPRYKIIEKRQSVAFWCNPISGHATLYWYQQILGQGPKLLIQFQNNGVVDDSQLPKDRFSAERLKGVDSTLKIQPAKLEDSAVYLCASSLDERRGETQYFGPGTRLLVL.

The chain recombines TRBV5-5 with TRBJ2-1; 9 nucleotides align to TRBD1. Germline V gene data show CDR1 as SGHKS and CDR2 as YYEKEE (reference sequence). The CDR3 sequence is 14 residues long. V shed 0 bases, J shed 8 bases, and the junction held 3 bases outside the gene matches. In DNA, the CDR3 is TGTGCCAGCAGCTTGGCCGGACAGGGGTATGAGCAGTTCTTC. Translated: CASSLAGQGYEQFF. Combining the CDR3 with reference TRBV5-5 and TRBJ2-1 gives the whole variable domain DAGVTQSPTHLIKTRGQQVTLRCSPISGHKSVSWYQQVLGQGPQFIFQYYEKEERGRGNFPDRFSARQFPNYSSELNVNALLLGDSALYLCASSLAGQGYEQFFGPGTRLTVL.

This sequence joins TRBV4-1 and TRBJ1-4, with 11 bases fitting TRBD1. The germline gives CDR1 MGHRA, CDR2 YSYEKL. Trimming at V came to 2 bases and at J to 8 bases, leaving 4 bases not matched to a gene. The CDR3 runs to 15 residues. CDR3 coding DNA: TGCGCCAGCAGCCAACAAGGGACAGGGGGAGAAAAACTGTTTTTT. Protein sequence: CASSQQGTGGEKLFF.